This T cell receptor (beta chain) was sequenced during a study of T-cell memory formation after mild COVID-19. General study results and limits: Pre-infection memory carried some responding clones, suggesting that cross-reactive memory joined.

A few counts support this clonotype. Its specificity is unknown. The V segment lost 4 bases and the J segment 5 bases; nucleotides outside the gene matches: 13. CDR3 length equals 16 residues. Germline assignment: CDR1 SGHRS and CDR2 YFSETQ. TCRdb processed the 5' RACE reads anew with MiXCR; each CDR3 protein has one entry. This table holds roughly 120,000 distinct CDR3 sequences, approximately 16% found once. The chain employs TRBV5-1 and TRBJ2-7; 9 bases match TRBD2. The sequenced material came from PBMCs or a T cell subset sorted from them (not recorded which). The sequence was obtained from an adult woman who had mild COVID-19 (a few samples of this study predate the infection). Cell type and time point are not known. The CDR3 DNA is TGCGCCAGCAGCCACTTAGCGGGGGACTTTACCAACGAGCAGTACTTC. As protein: CASSHLAGDFTNEQYF.